A single sample is the source of the 32 T cell receptor beta chains below, sequenced in a study of cytomegalovirus exposure and HLA in healthy donors. The PCR employed 60 Vbeta primers together with 13 Jbeta primers. TCRdb's table, derived via immunoSEQ multiplex PCR, lists solely in-frame clones and lacks some. Found here are 150,000 to 200,000 clones, 82% of them singletons; the top ten hold around 11%. Sequenced material: PBMCs. These receptors originate from a man between 45 and 60 years old in good health and CMV-seropositive.

The CDR3 is CASPPGQGPYTEAFF. The CDR3 coding sequence is TGTGCCAGCCCACCGGGACAGGGGCCCTACACTGAAGCTTTCTTT. This chain connects TRBV28 to TRBJ1-1; 10 bases agree with TRBD1. Germline CDR1 and CDR2: MDHEN and SYDVKM. CDR3 length: 15 residues. V lost 8 bases and J lost 3; bases outside the gene matches: 9.

V is TRBV9 and J is TRBJ2-3, with 9 nucleotides matching TRBD2. The CDR3 consists of 16 residues. Trimming took 4 bases from V and 0 from J; bases not matched to a gene: 6. Germline V gene data show CDR1 as SGDLS and CDR2 as YYNGEE. The CDR3 coding sequence is TGTGCCAGCAGCCTGGCGGGAGGGTTTAGCACAGATACGCAGTATTTT. Protein product: CASSLAGGFSTDTQYF.

The CDR3 reads CASSQFGGYEQYF. CDR3 DNA: TGTGCCAGCAGCCAATTCGGGGGCTACGAGCAGTACTTC. The chain recombines TRBV7-9 with TRBJ2-7, with D possibly matching TRBD2 (6 bases). CDR1 is SEHNR and CDR2 is FQNEAQ in the germline V gene (reference sequence). Trimming pared 5 bases from V and 3 bases from J, leaving 11 bases between. This CDR3 region has 13 residues.

V is TRBV7-2 and J is TRBJ2-3, with 9 bases identical to TRBD2. The CDR3 runs to 17 residues. In germline, CDR1 is SGHTA, CDR2 FQGNSA. J was trimmed by 5 bases and V by 0 bases; bases with no gene match: 9. The CDR3 here is CASSLAPAGGPGDTQYF. Written as DNA, the CDR3 is TGTGCCAGCAGCTTAGCGCCGGCGGGGGGGCCGGGAGATACGCAGTATTTT.

The rearrangement links TRBV9 to TRBJ2-3; D is perhaps TRBD2 (6 bases). The V gene's germline CDR1 is SGDLS and CDR2 YYNGEE. The CDR3 is 15 amino acids. V was trimmed by 3 bases and J by 0 bases, leaving 11 bases between them. This CDR3 reads CASSAEGTSTDTQYF. In DNA form, the CDR3 reads TGTGCCAGCAGCGCCGAGGGGACTAGCACAGATACGCAGTATTTT.

This chain connects TRBV19 to TRBJ2-1; the match to TRBD1 covers 7 bases. Trimming cost V 4 bases and J 8 bases; bases outside gene matches: 8. Germline V CDR1 and CDR2: LNHDA, SQIVND (reference sequence). The CDR3 contains 14 residues. The DNA for the CDR3 is TGTGCCAGTAGTACCAACAGGGGTGGGCATGAGCAGTTCTTC. Residues: CASSTNRGGHEQFF.

This chain uses TRBV2 with TRBJ1-4, with 9 bases fitting TRBD1. This CDR3 contains 14 residues. Germline CDR1 and CDR2: SNHLY and FYNNEI. V lost 6 bases, J lost 7 bases, and 6 bases stayed unmatched. This CDR3 reads CASRPGQGREKLFF. In DNA, the CDR3 is TGTGCCAGCAGGCCGGGACAGGGTCGTGAAAAACTGTTTTTT.

V is TRBV5-6 and J is TRBJ2-4, with 7 bases fitting TRBD2. The trim removed 0 bases at V and 16 bases at J, leaving 4 bases unmatched. CDR1 and CDR2 from the germline V gene are SGHDT and YYEEEE. The CDR3 is made up of 11 amino acids. CDR3 nucleotides: TGTGCCAGCAGCTTGGCCCTAGCGGCATACTTC. Translating gives CASSLALAAYF.

The chain carries TRBV4-2 and TRBJ2-7; 14 bases agree with TRBD2. Germline V gene data show CDR1 as LGHNA and CDR2 as YNFKEQ. Germline trimming cut 0 bases from V and 5 bases from J; bases unmatched to any gene: 6. The length of the CDR3 is 17 residues. The CDR3 loop reads CASSQDLGTSGRNEQYF. The CDR3, as DNA: TGTGCCAGCAGCCAAGACCTAGGGACTAGCGGGAGAAACGAGCAGTACTTC.

This chain connects TRBV6-5 to TRBJ1-2; TRBD1 is a possible D gene (6 bases). Germline CDR1 reads MNHEY; CDR2 reads SVGAGI. V lost 5 bases, J lost 2 bases, and 12 bases lay in between. CDR3 length: 14 amino acids. The CDR3 spells CASSPPTGNYGYTF. CDR3 bases: TGTGCCAGCAGTCCCCCGACAGGAAACTATGGCTACACCTTC.

A word on this clone: The identical CDR3 is also encoded by other nucleotide sequences in the sample. The rearrangement uses TRBV28 and TRBJ1-2, with D unclear. Germline CDR1 is MDHEN and CDR2 is SYDVKM. V lost 6 bases, J lost 2 bases, and 4 bases lay in between. This CDR3 contains 11 residues. CDR3 sequence reads: CASSLNYGYTF. The CDR3 DNA sequence: TGTGCCAGCAGCCTCAACTATGGCTACACCTTC.

The chain uses TRBV28 and TRBJ2-4; TRBD2 agrees at 7 bases. The germline CDR1 and CDR2 sequences are MDHEN and SYDVKM. V lost 5 bases, J lost 0 bases, and 10 bases stayed unmatched. The CDR3 has 17 residues. CDR3 in amino acids: CASSPRGEGVAKNIQYF. The CDR3 DNA reads as TGTGCCAGCAGTCCCCGGGGGGAGGGTGTAGCCAAAAACATTCAGTACTTC.

The chain joins TRBV28 to TRBJ1-1; 7 bases line up with TRBD1. After removal of 6 bases from V and 4 bases from J, the junction contained 20 bases not matched to a gene. The CDR3 spans 18 residues. From germline, CDR1 is MDHEN and CDR2 SYDVKM. The CDR3 DNA sequence: TGTGCCAGCAGGGTTTCAGGCAGGGGGTGGGTAACAGGCACTGAAGCTTTCTTT. Translating it yields CASRVSGRGWVTGTEAFF.

This clone was recorded only once. J is TRBJ2-4 and V is TRBV18, with 9 nucleotides matching TRBD1. J was trimmed by 6 bases and V by 2 bases; bases with no gene match: 5. This CDR3 spans 15 amino acids. The germline gives CDR1 KGHSH, CDR2 LQKENI. This CDR3 is CASSPGTGNLNIQYF. The CDR3 DNA follows: TGTGCCAGCTCACCAGGGACAGGGAACTTAAACATTCAGTACTTC.

This clone turned up a few times. This chain links TRBV7-2 with TRBJ1-1; 8 nucleotides align to TRBD1. This CDR3 has 13 residues. Germline loops: CDR1 SGHTA, CDR2 FQGNSA. After removal of 2 bases from V and 10 bases from J, the junction contained 6 bases not matched to a gene. The CDR3 coding sequence is TGTGCCAGCAGCTTAACAGGGGGTAGTGTAGCTTTCTTT. Amino acid sequence: CASSLTGGSVAFF.

The count of this clone is one. V gene TRBV4-3 combines with J gene TRBJ1-1; 8 positions agree with TRBD1. The CDR3 totals 14 residues. The germline CDR1 and CDR2 sequences are LGHNA and YSLEER. Germline trimming cut 1 base from V and 11 bases from J; bases unmatched to any gene: 9. The DNA of the CDR3 is TGCGCCAGCAGCCAAGGGGGTCCGGGACAGGCGGCTTTCTTT. It specifies CASSQGGPGQAAFF.

The CDR3 sequence is CASYRGGDSYEQYF. The CDR3 nucleotides are TGTGCCAGCTACCGGGGAGGGGATAGCTACGAGCAGTACTTC. V usage is TRBV7-8 and J usage is TRBJ2-7, with TRBD2 matching 7 bases. CDR1 is SGHVS and CDR2 is FQNEAQ in the germline V gene. The CDR3 has 14 amino acids. V dropped 8 bases and J dropped 3; count of bases not matched to a gene: 10. The full variable domain, its missing parts supplied by reference TRBV7-8 and TRBJ2-7, is GAGVSQSPRYKVAKRGQDVALRCDPISGHVSLFWYQQALGQGPEFLTYFQNEAQLDKSGLPSDRFFAERPEGSVSTLKIQRTQQEDSAVYLCASYRGGDSYEQYFGPGTRLTVT.

This clone was observed once. CDR3: CASSAVGRAEGEQYF. CDR3 DNA sequence: TGCGCCAGCAGCGCCGTTGGGAGGGCTGAAGGCGAGCAGTACTTC. The chain links TRBV5-1 to TRBJ2-7; 7 bases are shared with TRBD2. CDR1 SGHRS and CDR2 YFSETQ come from the germline V gene. The CDR3 has 15 residues. V lost 4 bases, J lost 6 bases, and 13 bases stayed unmatched.

This clone appeared many times. The same CDR3 is also encoded by other DNA sequences in this sample. The chain couples TRBV6-5 to TRBJ1-2, with D unclear. Germline-derived CDR1 and CDR2 are MNHEY and SVGAGI. V gave up 6 bases and J gave up 0 bases, with 8 bases separating them. This CDR3 spans 13 amino acids. The CDR3 DNA reads as TGTGCCAGCAGCGAGCGCCCTAACTATGGCTACACCTTC. It encodes CASSERPNYGYTF.

The J gene is TRBJ1-5, the V gene TRBV10-3, with D unresolved. The V gene lost 5 bases and the J gene lost 1 base, with 12 bases spanning the gap. The CDR3 runs 15 residues. Germline V gives CDR1 ENHRY, CDR2 SYGVKD. CDR3 sequence reads: CAISPDFGSNQPQHF. CDR3 sequence (DNA): TGTGCCATCAGTCCGGACTTCGGGAGCAATCAGCCCCAGCATTTT.

This clone was recorded many times. This rearrangement joins TRBV7-2 to TRBJ1-1; no clear D gene. The V and J ends lost 0 bases and 0 bases respectively, with 5 bases between them. Germline V gives CDR1 SGHTA, CDR2 FQGNSA. The CDR3 consists of 14 residues. CDR3 sequence: CASSLAQMNTEAFF. The CDR3 DNA reads as TGTGCCAGCAGCTTAGCGCAGATGAACACTGAAGCTTTCTTT.

The chain links TRBV7-9 to TRBJ2-5, with TRBD2 identical over 8 bases. The CDR3 is made up of 16 amino acids. J lost 7 bases, V lost 5 bases, and 15 bases had no gene match. Germline lookup yields CDR1 SEHNR and CDR2 FQNEAQ (reference sequence). The CDR3, as DNA: TGTGCCAGCAGCCCTCCGGCAGTAGCGGGGCTGGGGACCCAGTACTTC. This gives the protein CASSPPAVAGLGTQYF.

The chain carries TRBV27 and TRBJ2-7, with D possibly matching TRBD1 (5 bases). V lost 5 bases to trimming and J lost 2 bases, with 16 bases between them. CDR3 length: 15 amino acids. Germline V gene sequence: CDR1 MNHEY, CDR2 SMNVEV (reference sequence). The CDR3 DNA reads TGTGCCAGCAGTGGATGGACAACCGCCCCCTACGAGCAGTACTTC. This sequence encodes CASSGWTTAPYEQYF.

CDR3 coding DNA: TGTGCCAGTAGCCGCAGGGGCTCCTACAATGAGCAGTTCTTC. Its protein product is CASSRRGSYNEQFF. The chain joins TRBV19 to TRBJ2-1; D possibly corresponds to TRBD1 (6 bases). V lost 6 bases, J lost 0 bases, and 9 bases lay in between. This CDR3 region has 14 residues. Per germline, CDR1 LNHDA and CDR2 SQIVND (reference sequence).

The V and J genes are TRBV28 and TRBJ2-5, with 9 positions matching TRBD2. This CDR3 spans 16 amino acids. The V gene's germline CDR1 is MDHEN and CDR2 SYDVKM. Trimming removed 5 bases from V and 5 bases from J; junction bases left unmatched: 12. The CDR3 coding sequence is TGTGCCAGCAGTCCCCGCGGGCTAGCGGGGATCGAGACCCAGTACTTC. This gives the protein CASSPRGLAGIETQYF.

This chain links TRBV7-2 with TRBJ2-5; TRBD1 matches at 8 bases. Germline V gives CDR1 SGHTA, CDR2 FQGNSA. J gave up 5 bases and V 5 bases, and 7 bases lay outside the gene matches. The CDR3 runs to 14 residues. CDR3 DNA sequence: TGTGCCAGCAGCCAATTGGACAGGGTTGAGACCCAGTACTTC. This translates into CASSQLDRVETQYF. The full variable domain, in which reference TRBV7-2 and TRBJ2-5 provide the parts outside the CDR3, is GAGVSQSPSNKVTEKGKDVELRCDPISGHTALYWYRQSLGQGLEFLIYFQGNSAPDKSGLPSDRFSAERTGGSVSTLTIQRTQQEDSAVYLCASSQLDRVETQYFGPGTRLLVL.

The rearrangement links TRBV9 to TRBJ1-1; the D gene is possibly TRBD1 (5 bases). The germline V and J ends were trimmed by 4 bases and 4 bases, with 17 bases remaining between them. The CDR3 is made up of 15 amino acids. The germline V gene encodes CDR1 SGDLS and CDR2 YYNGEE. The CDR3 DNA is TGTGCCAGCAGCCCCCGGTGGGGCATCGGCACTGAAGCTTTCTTT. This translates into CASSPRWGIGTEAFF.

The V gene is TRBV29-1, the J gene TRBJ2-7, with D possibly TRBD2 on 5 matching bases. Trimming took off 4 bases at V and 2 bases at J, with 15 bases between the two ends. The CDR3 sequence is 14 residues long. CDR1 is SQVTM, CDR2 ANQGSEA, per germline. The CDR3 spells CSVGGPRLPYEQYF. The DNA for the CDR3 is TGCAGCGTTGGAGGACCGCGACTACCCTACGAGCAGTACTTC.

CDR3: CASSEGQTHTDTQYF. The CDR3 region has the DNA TGTGCCAGCAGCGAAGGACAAACTCACACAGATACGCAGTATTTT. The chain carries TRBV6-4 and TRBJ2-3, with D maybe TRBD1 (5 bases). V was shortened by 6 bases and J by 2 bases, with 15 bases between the two germline ends. CDR1 and CDR2 (germline): MRHNA, SNTAGT. The CDR3 has 15 residues.

This clone showed up just once. V is TRBV15 and J is TRBJ1-5; D gene ambiguous. Germline-derived CDR1 and CDR2 are LNHNV and YYDKDF (reference sequence). Trimming stripped 0 bases from V and 2 bases from J, with 8 bases between. This CDR3 contains 15 residues. The CDR3 nucleotides are TGTGCCACCAGCAGAGAACAGTCGGGCAATCAGCCCCAGCATTTT. Translation: CATSREQSGNQPQHF.

There are a few counts of this clone. The CDR3 protein is CASSSTAVSYEQYF. The CDR3, as DNA: TGTGCCAGCAGCTCCACAGCGGTCTCCTACGAGCAGTACTTC. The V call is TRBV7-8, the J call TRBJ2-7; TRBD2 might be the D (5 bases). The CDR3 has 14 residues. Germline CDR1 SGHVS, CDR2 FQNEAQ. V lost 4 bases and J lost 0, with 10 bases in between. Looking up the rest from reference TRBV7-8 and TRBJ2-7 gives the full variable domain: GAGVSQSPRYKVAKRGQDVALRCDPISGHVSLFWYQQALGQGPEFLTYFQNEAQLDKSGLPSDRFFAERPEGSVSTLKIQRTQQEDSAVYLCASSSTAVSYEQYFGPGTRLTVT.

The V call is TRBV28, the J call TRBJ1-4, with D maybe TRBD1 (6 bases). Germline V lookup: CDR1 MDHEN, CDR2 SYDVKM. V lost 5 bases and J lost 3, with 13 bases in between. The CDR3 is made up of 15 amino acids. DNA for the CDR3: TGTGCCAGCAGTGTAAACAGGGCCTCTAATGAAAAACTGTTTTTT. Amino acids: CASSVNRASNEKLFF.